These 29 T cell receptor beta chains came from one sample sequenced in a study of blood T cell repertoires in COVID-19. TCRdb's table, derived via immunoSEQ multiplex PCR, lists solely in-frame clones and lacks some. Of some 14,000 clones in the sample, about 83% were seen once. Material for sequencing was peripheral blood. These receptors came from a human donor in a cohort sampled during active COVID-19.

This rearrangement joins TRBV21-1 to TRBJ2-7; TRBD1 is taken as the D call from the table, unchecked against the DNA. TRBV21-1 is deemed a pseudogene. The CDR3 spans 15 residues. CDR3 nucleotides: TGTGCCAGCAGCAAGCCACAGGGGTTCTCCTACGAGCAGTACTTC. It encodes CASSKPQGFSYEQYF.

The DNA for the CDR3 is TGTGCCAGCGAGTCGATACCGAACACCGGGGAGCTGTTTTTT. Protein product: CASESIPNTGELFF. The V call is TRBV7-6, the J call TRBJ2-2; D remains unclear. V lost 8 bases and J 0 bases, leaving 10 bases between the germline ends. Germline values: CDR1 SGHVS, CDR2 FNYEAQ. This CDR3 has 14 residues.

This chain links TRBV9 with TRBJ2-1, with D hard to call. The CDR3 loop spans 14 amino acids. CDR1 is SGDLS and CDR2 is YYNGEE in the germline V gene. V shed 0 bases and J shed 7 bases, with 11 bases lying between them. CDR3 DNA: TGTGCCAGCAGCGTAGTTGGTAGTGATAATGAGCAGTTCTTC. This gives the protein CASSVVGSDNEQFF.

The chain is built from TRBV29-1 and TRBJ2-5, with D possibly matching TRBD2 (5 bases). Germline V gene lookup returns CDR1 SQVTM and CDR2 ANQGSEA. Trimming shortened V by 8 bases and J by 2 bases, and 15 bases separated the two germline ends. This CDR3 contains 13 residues. CDR3 nucleotides: TGCAGCACGCGCGTTAGCGCGCAAGAGACCCAGTACTTC. Protein: CSTRVSAQETQYF.

J is TRBJ1-1 and V is TRBV9; 12 bases are shared with TRBD1. V lost 3 bases and J lost 3; bases outside the gene matches: 15. CDR1 SGDLS and CDR2 YYNGEE come from the germline V gene. CDR3 length: 19 amino acids. CDR3 protein: CASSGNIGTGGEIDTEAFF. Here the CDR3 DNA reads TGTGCCAGCAGCGGAAACATCGGGACAGGGGGCGAGATTGACACTGAAGCTTTCTTT.

V and J are TRBV7-7 and TRBJ2-3; a weak D match, TRBD2 (6 bases). This CDR3 spans 15 amino acids. Trimming shortened V by 2 bases and J by 4 bases, and 13 bases separated the two germline ends. Germline V lookup: CDR1 SSHAT, CDR2 FNYEAQ (reference sequence). The CDR3, as DNA: TGTGCCAGCAGCTTACGGACCGGGAGCGCAGATACGCAGTATTTT. This codes for CASSLRTGSADTQYF.

V and J are TRBV7-9 and TRBJ1-3; D remains unclear. CDR1 is SEHNR, CDR2 FQNEAQ, per germline (reference sequence). V lost 3 bases to trimming and J lost 3 bases, with 9 bases between them. The CDR3 contains 14 residues. CDR3 coding DNA: TGTGCCAGCAGCTTCCCGGGGAGTGGAAACACCATATATTTT. It yields the protein CASSFPGSGNTIYF. The full variable domain, in which reference TRBV7-9 and TRBJ1-3 provide the parts outside the CDR3, is DTGVSQNPRHKITKRGQNVTFRCDPISEHNRLYWYRQTLGQGPEFLTYFQNEAQLEKSRLLSDRFSAERPKGSFSTLEIQRTEQGDSAMYLCASSFPGSGNTIYFGEGSWLTVV.

This chain connects TRBV15 to TRBJ2-7; 7 bases line up with TRBD1. From germline, CDR1 is LNHNV and CDR2 YYDKDF (reference sequence). CDR3 length equals 15 residues. V trimming: 1 base; J trimming: 2 bases; junction bases outside the gene matches: 5. This CDR3 reads CATSRAGQTPYEQYF. The CDR3 coding sequence is TGTGCCACCAGCAGAGCGGGACAGACCCCCTACGAGCAGTACTTC.

This rearrangement joins TRBV5-1 to TRBJ2-3; no firm D call. The germline V gene has CDR1 SGHRS and CDR2 YFSETQ. The CDR3 has 14 residues. V shed 2 bases and J shed 5 bases, with 12 bases lying between them. In DNA form, the CDR3 reads TGCGCCAGCAGCTTTGCGAGTCCGAAAGATACGCAGTATTTT. Amino acid sequence: CASSFASPKDTQYF.

The chain links TRBV5-6 to TRBJ2-2; 8 nucleotides line up with TRBD2. Trimming removed 7 bases from V and 2 bases from J; junction bases left unmatched: 4. CDR3 length: 14 residues. Germline CDR1 and CDR2: SGHDT and YYEEEE. Here the CDR3 DNA reads TGTGCCAGCGGACTAGCACTAAACACCGGGGAGCTGTTTTTT. The encoded protein is CASGLALNTGELFF.

The chain couples TRBV5-6 to TRBJ2-5; TRBD1 aligns across 7 bases. V shed 0 bases, J shed 2 bases, and the junction held 7 bases outside the gene matches. The CDR3 has 16 residues. Germline CDR1 is SGHDT and CDR2 is YYEEEE. CDR3 bases: TGTGCCAGCAGCTTGGAAGGGGGCGAGGCTCAAGAGACCCAGTACTTC. This sequence encodes CASSLEGGEAQETQYF.

This chain uses TRBV9 with TRBJ2-1, with 7 nucleotides matching TRBD2. This CDR3 has 15 residues. Looked up from germline, CDR1 is SGDLS and CDR2 is YYNGEE. The trim removed 0 bases at V and 4 bases at J, leaving 4 bases unmatched. CDR3 DNA sequence: TGTGCCAGCAGCGTAGGGCTAGCGGTTTACAATGAGCAGTTCTTC. It is translated as CASSVGLAVYNEQFF. The whole variable domain, filled in from reference TRBV9 and TRBJ2-1, reads DSGVTQTPKHLITATGQRVTLRCSPRSGDLSVYWYQQSLDQGLQFLIQYYNGEERAKGNILERFSAQQFPDLHSELNLSSLELGDSALYFCASSVGLAVYNEQFFGPGTRLTVL.

In DNA form, the CDR3 reads TGCGCCAGCAGCCAAATCCACGGGGGTAGCTACGAGCAGTACTTC. Protein product: CASSQIHGGSYEQYF. The rearrangement uses TRBV4-1 and TRBJ2-7; the D gene is possibly TRBD2 (6 bases). The CDR3 is 15 amino acids. CDR1 MGHRA and CDR2 YSYEKL come from the germline V gene. Trimming stripped 2 bases from V and 3 bases from J, with 14 bases between.

This chain joins TRBV2 and TRBJ1-1; D gene uncertain. The CDR3 totals 14 residues. Germline V CDR1 and CDR2: SNHLY, FYNNEI. V was clipped by 0 bases and J by 7 bases, with 12 bases between them. CDR3 protein: CASSEAVGGGEAFF. In nucleotides, the CDR3 is TGTGCCAGCAGTGAAGCGGTGGGAGGCGGTGAAGCTTTCTTT.

V and J are TRBV2 and TRBJ1-3, with 9 bases lining up with TRBD1. Per the germline V gene, CDR1 is SNHLY and CDR2 is FYNNEI. The CDR3 consists of 15 residues. The trim removed 8 bases at V and 3 bases at J, leaving 8 bases unmatched. CDR3 in amino acids: CASGVQGAGGNTIYF. The CDR3 nucleotides read TGTGCCAGCGGAGTACAGGGGGCAGGTGGAAACACCATATATTTT.

The rearrangement links TRBV7-9 to TRBJ2-7; D is undetermined. The length of the CDR3 is 12 residues. Trimming took off 8 bases at V and 5 bases at J, with 13 bases between the two ends. Germline loops: CDR1 SEHNR, CDR2 FQNEAQ (reference sequence). Written as DNA, the CDR3 is TGTGCCAGCGCCTCACAGAGCCACGAGCAGTACTTC. It yields the protein CASASQSHEQYF.

This clone was counted a single time. The V gene is TRBV7-6, the J gene TRBJ2-6, with 16 bases that match TRBD2. The CDR3 spans 22 residues. V gave up 7 bases and J gave up 0 bases; unmatched junction bases: 15. The germline gives CDR1 SGHVS, CDR2 FNYEAQ. The CDR3 spells CASTFGLGTSGRAPSGANVLTF. CDR3 coding DNA: TGTGCCAGCACCTTCGGACTTGGGACTAGCGGGAGGGCCCCCTCTGGGGCCAACGTCCTGACTTTC. The variable domain in full, with the rest retrieved from reference TRBV7-6 and TRBJ2-6, is GAGVSQSPRYKVTKRGQDVALRCDPISGHVSLYWYRQALGQGPEFLTYFNYEAQQDKSGLPNDRFSAERPEGSISTLTIQRTEQRDSAMYRCASTFGLGTSGRAPSGANVLTFGAGSRLTVL.

V and J are TRBV6-5 and TRBJ2-5; 8 positions agree with TRBD2. Germline V gene lookup returns CDR1 MNHEY and CDR2 SVGAGI. This CDR3 has 13 amino acids. Germline trimming cut 6 bases from V and 11 bases from J; bases unmatched to any gene: 11. CDR3 residues: CASSPYLTGGQYF. The CDR3, as DNA: TGTGCCAGCAGCCCGTACTTGACGGGGGGGCAGTACTTC.

The chain's CDR3 is CASSYQGWKNEKLFF. The CDR3, as DNA: TGTGCCAGCAGTTATCAGGGTTGGAAGAATGAAAAACTGTTTTTT. The chain couples TRBV6-2 or TRBV6-3 to TRBJ1-4; possible D gene TRBD1, 5 bases. Germline assignment: CDR1 MNHEY and CDR2 SVGEGT. Trimming took 3 bases from V and 5 from J, leaving 13 bases between them. This CDR3 comprises 15 residues.

The V call is TRBV4-1, the J call TRBJ2-3, with no clear D. Germline values: CDR1 MGHRA, CDR2 YSYEKL. CDR3 length equals 15 residues. The V gene lost 0 bases and the J gene lost 2 bases, with 9 bases spanning the gap. The CDR3 here is CASSQEPTATDTQYF. CDR3 DNA: TGCGCCAGCAGCCAAGAACCGACTGCCACAGATACGCAGTATTTT.

This clone was seen more than once but under ten times. This sequence joins TRBV6-1 and TRBJ1-1, with TRBD1 matching 9 bases. V dropped 3 bases and J dropped 7; count of bases not matched to a gene: 18. CDR3 size: 18 residues. Germline lookup yields CDR1 MNHNS and CDR2 SASEGT. Written as DNA, the CDR3 is TGTGCCAGCAGTGAGATATTTGCCGGGACAGGGAGCCAAATTGAAGCTTTCTTT. Protein product: CASSEIFAGTGSQIEAFF.

The chain uses TRBV7-2 and TRBJ2-1; tentative D call: TRBD1 (5 bases). This CDR3 comprises 16 residues. Trimming stripped 4 bases from V and 2 bases from J, with 15 bases between. Per the germline V gene, CDR1 is SGHTA and CDR2 is FQGNSA. CDR3 protein: CASSSQGAGPYNEQFF. In nucleotides, the CDR3 is TGTGCCAGCAGCTCCCAGGGCGCAGGGCCCTACAATGAGCAGTTCTTC.

Only one count was recorded for this clone. The J gene is TRBJ2-1, the V gene TRBV9; D not certain. V lost 5 bases and J 2 bases, leaving 5 bases between the germline ends. Germline values: CDR1 SGDLS, CDR2 YYNGEE. There are 12 residues in the CDR3. The CDR3: CASSIAYNEQFF. CDR3 nucleotide sequence: TGTGCCAGCAGTATAGCCTACAATGAGCAGTTCTTC.

The genes are TRBV18 and TRBJ2-1; TRBD1 is a possible D gene (5 bases). The CDR3 consists of 12 residues. Germline values: CDR1 KGHSH, CDR2 LQKENI. The V end was cut by 2 bases, the J end by 9 bases, with 8 bases between. CDR3 nucleotides: TGTGCCAGCTCACCAGGGGCAATTGAGCAGTTCTTC. Translating it yields CASSPGAIEQFF.

The chain couples TRBV6-5 to TRBJ2-2; a weak D match, TRBD1 (6 bases). The ends were cut back, 2 bases at V and 6 bases at J, with 10 bases in the middle. The germline V gene has CDR1 MNHEY and CDR2 SVGAGI. CDR3 length: 14 residues. The CDR3 bases are TGTGCCAGCAGTTACGGGGGCGAGTCCGGGGAGCTGTTTTTT. Its protein is CASSYGGESGELFF.

V usage is TRBV4-2 and J usage is TRBJ2-2; 10 bases are shared with TRBD2. Germline V gene data show CDR1 as LGHNA and CDR2 as YNFKEQ. The CDR3 is 17 amino acids. V shed 1 base, J shed 5 bases, and the junction held 7 bases outside the gene matches. CDR3 in amino acids: CASSQGLAGARTGELFF. CDR3 DNA: TGTGCCAGCAGCCAAGGGCTAGCGGGGGCCCGAACCGGGGAGCTGTTTTTT.

The chain carries TRBV30 and TRBJ2-3; TRBD2 agrees at 7 bases. Germline V gene sequence: CDR1 GTSNPN, CDR2 SVGIG (reference sequence). The CDR3 covers 13 residues. The J segment lost 5 bases and the V segment lost 2 bases, leaving 4 bases of the junction unmatched. The CDR3 bases are TGTGCCTGGAGTCGCAGGGAGGGAGATACGCAGTATTTT. Translating gives CAWSRREGDTQYF.

The chain combines TRBV30 with TRBJ1-6; weak D call: TRBD1 (5 bases). V was pared by 2 bases and J by 7 bases, with 6 bases between. This CDR3 is built from 12 residues. The germline V gene encodes CDR1 GTSNPN and CDR2 SVGIG (reference sequence). The CDR3 DNA reads TGTGCCTGGAGTCCAGGGAATTCACCCCTCCACTTT. Protein: CAWSPGNSPLHF.

The V gene is TRBV28, the J gene TRBJ1-4; 10 nucleotides agree with TRBD1. Trimming took 6 bases from V and 7 from J; bases not matched to a gene: 5. This CDR3 comprises 14 residues. Germline V gene sequence: CDR1 MDHEN, CDR2 SYDVKM. CDR3 nucleotide sequence: TGTGCCAGCAGGGCGACAGGGGGCAGTGAAAAACTGTTTTTT. This translates into CASRATGGSEKLFF.